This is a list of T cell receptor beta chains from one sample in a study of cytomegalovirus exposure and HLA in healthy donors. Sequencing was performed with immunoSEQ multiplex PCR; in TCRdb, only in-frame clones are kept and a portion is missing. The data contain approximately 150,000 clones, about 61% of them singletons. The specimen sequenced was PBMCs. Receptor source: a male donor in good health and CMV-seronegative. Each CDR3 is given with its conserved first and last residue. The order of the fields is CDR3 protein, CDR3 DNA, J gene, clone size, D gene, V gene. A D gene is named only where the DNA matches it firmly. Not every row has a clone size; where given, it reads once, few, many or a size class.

CDR3 protein: CASSQANGQMNTEAFF; CDR3 DNA: TGCGCCAGCAGCCAAGCGAATGGGCAGATGAACACTGAAGCTTTCTTT; J gene: TRBJ1-1; clone size: few; D gene: -; V gene: TRBV4-3
CDR3 protein: CASSLATGYTEAFF; CDR3 DNA: TGTGCCAGCAGCTTAGCCACAGGATACACTGAAGCTTTCTTT; J gene: TRBJ1-1; clone size: -; D gene: -; V gene: TRBV7-6
CDR3 protein: CASSLVRGQGAYGYTF; CDR3 DNA: TGTGCCAGCAGCTTAGTTAGGGGACAGGGGGCATATGGCTACACCTTC; J gene: TRBJ1-2; clone size: once; D gene: TRBD1; V gene: TRBV11-2
CDR3 protein: CASSQVPSGGAYPYF; CDR3 DNA: TGCGCCAGCAGCCAAGTACCCAGCGGGGGGGCCTACCCTTATTTT; J gene: TRBJ2-3; clone size: few; D gene: TRBD2; V gene: TRBV4-1
CDR3 protein: CASSYGRGQVYGYTF; CDR3 DNA: TGTGCCAGCAGTTACGGCCGGGGACAGGTCTATGGCTACACCTTC; J gene: TRBJ1-2; clone size: -; D gene: TRBD1; V gene: TRBV6-5
CDR3 protein: CASSVYGGNTGELFF; CDR3 DNA: TGTGCCAGCAGCGTCTACGGGGGGAACACCGGGGAGCTGTTTTTT; J gene: TRBJ2-2; clone size: few; D gene: -; V gene: TRBV9
CDR3 protein: CASSKQGALETQYF; CDR3 DNA: TGTGCCAGCAGTAAGCAGGGGGCGTTGGAGACCCAGTACTTC; J gene: TRBJ2-5; clone size: -; D gene: TRBD1; V gene: TRBV2
CDR3 protein: CASTGAGGRGDTQYF; CDR3 DNA: TGCGCCAGCACTGGAGCGGGGGGGCGAGGAGATACGCAGTATTTT; J gene: TRBJ2-3; clone size: few; D gene: TRBD2; V gene: TRBV5-1
CDR3 protein: CASSFQDSYEQYF; CDR3 DNA: TGTGCCAGCAGCTTCCAGGACAGCTACGAGCAGTACTTC; J gene: TRBJ2-7; clone size: few; D gene: -; V gene: TRBV11-3
CDR3 protein: CASSILAGGPEEQFF; CDR3 DNA: TGTGCCAGCAGCATACTAGCGGGGGGGCCAGAGGAGCAGTTCTTC; J gene: TRBJ2-1; clone size: -; D gene: TRBD2; V gene: TRBV2
CDR3 protein: CASSLHTGTEAFF; CDR3 DNA: TGTGCCAGCAGCTTGCACACGGGGACTGAAGCTTTCTTT; J gene: TRBJ1-1; clone size: once; D gene: -; V gene: TRBV5-8
CDR3 protein: CASSSWTGVTYEQYF; CDR3 DNA: TGTGCCAGCAGCTCATGGACAGGGGTCACCTACGAGCAGTACTTC; J gene: TRBJ2-7; clone size: -; D gene: TRBD1; V gene: TRBV11-2
CDR3 protein: CASSAHPWAQNRDRGPHTGELFF; CDR3 DNA: TGTGCCAGCAGCGCACACCCCTGGGCACAAAACCGGGACAGAGGACCTCACACCGGGGAGCTGTTTTTT; J gene: TRBJ2-2; clone size: few; D gene: TRBD1; V gene: TRBV2
CDR3 protein: CASSERIGDNEKLFF; CDR3 DNA: TGTGCCAGCAGTGAACGTATAGGGGATAATGAAAAACTGTTTTTT; J gene: TRBJ1-4; clone size: few; D gene: -; V gene: TRBV6-1
CDR3 protein: CASSPEVSGGTGTEAFF; CDR3 DNA: TGTGCCAGCAGCCCCGAGGTTTCAGGCGGGACGGGGACTGAAGCTTTCTTT; J gene: TRBJ1-1; clone size: -; D gene: -; V gene: TRBV5-4
CDR3 protein: CASSLASSKETQYF; CDR3 DNA: TGCGCCAGCAGCTTGGCTAGCAGCAAAGAGACCCAGTACTTC; J gene: TRBJ2-5; clone size: -; D gene: -; V gene: TRBV5-1
CDR3 protein: CASSRLLGFGTEAFF; CDR3 DNA: TGTGCCAGCAGCCGCCTTCTCGGTTTCGGCACTGAAGCTTTCTTT; J gene: TRBJ1-1; clone size: few; D gene: -; V gene: TRBV16
CDR3 protein: CASSFDRGQPQHF; CDR3 DNA: TGTGCCAGCAGCTTCGATAGAGGGCAGCCCCAGCATTTT; J gene: TRBJ1-5; clone size: -; D gene: -; V gene: TRBV7-6
CDR3 protein: CASRWTVGGTEAFF; CDR3 DNA: TGTGCCAGCAGGTGGACAGTTGGGGGCACTGAAGCTTTCTTT; J gene: TRBJ1-1; clone size: once; D gene: -; V gene: TRBV2
CDR3 protein: CASSVGQDYGYTF; CDR3 DNA: TGTGCCAGCAGCGTCGGACAGGACTATGGCTACACCTTC; J gene: TRBJ1-2; clone size: few; D gene: TRBD1; V gene: TRBV7-9
CDR3 protein: CASSADRGYEQYF; CDR3 DNA: TGTGCCAGCAGTGCGGACAGGGGCTACGAGCAGTACTTC; J gene: TRBJ2-7; clone size: -; D gene: TRBD1; V gene: TRBV2
CDR3 protein: CASSSTGGKNEKLFF; CDR3 DNA: TGTGCCAGCAGCTCGACAGGGGGCAAGAATGAAAAACTGTTTTTT; J gene: TRBJ1-4; clone size: few; D gene: TRBD1; V gene: TRBV5-4
CDR3 protein: CASSQESRETQYF; CDR3 DNA: TGTGCCAGTTCACAGGAGTCTCGGGAGACCCAGTACTTC; J gene: TRBJ2-5; clone size: -; D gene: -; V gene: TRBV6-4
CDR3 protein: CASSQRLAGYQETQYF; CDR3 DNA: TGTGCTAGCAGCCAACGACTAGCGGGGTACCAAGAGACCCAGTACTTC; J gene: TRBJ2-5; clone size: few; D gene: TRBD2; V gene: TRBV7-7
CDR3 protein: CASSIVRTSGYNEQFF; CDR3 DNA: TGTGCCAGTAGTATAGTAAGGACTAGCGGGTACAATGAGCAGTTCTTC; J gene: TRBJ2-1; clone size: -; D gene: TRBD2; V gene: TRBV19
CDR3 protein: CASSTGLDQETQYF; CDR3 DNA: TGCGCCAGCAGCACCGGACTAGACCAAGAGACCCAGTACTTC; J gene: TRBJ2-5; clone size: few; D gene: TRBD2; V gene: TRBV5-1
CDR3 protein: CASSLSVSYEQYF; CDR3 DNA: TGTGCCAGCAGCTTAAGCGTTTCCTACGAGCAGTACTTC; J gene: TRBJ2-7; clone size: -; D gene: -; V gene: TRBV7-7
CDR3 protein: CASRRDRVDTGELFF; CDR3 DNA: TGTGCCAGCAGACGGGACAGGGTGGACACCGGGGAGCTGTTTTTT; J gene: TRBJ2-2; clone size: -; D gene: TRBD1; V gene: TRBV6-5
CDR3 protein: CASSLIWPANYGYTF; CDR3 DNA: TGCGCCAGCAGCTTAATTTGGCCAGCGAACTATGGCTACACCTTC; J gene: TRBJ1-2; clone size: -; D gene: -; V gene: TRBV5-1
CDR3 protein: CASSQDSGQGIGTQYF; CDR3 DNA: TGCGCCAGCAGCCAAGATTCCGGACAGGGGATAGGTACGCAGTATTTT; J gene: TRBJ2-3; clone size: -; D gene: TRBD1; V gene: TRBV4-3
CDR3 protein: CASSLRQGNQPQHF; CDR3 DNA: TGTGCCAGCAGCCTTCGACAGGGAAATCAGCCCCAGCATTTT; J gene: TRBJ1-5; clone size: -; D gene: TRBD1; V gene: TRBV7-2
CDR3 protein: CASSRVRLAGLNTGELFF; CDR3 DNA: TGTGCCAGCAGCCGCGTGCGGCTAGCGGGGCTAAACACCGGGGAGCTGTTTTTT; J gene: TRBJ2-2; clone size: few; D gene: TRBD2; V gene: TRBV7-9
CDR3 protein: CASQTTGTGPNTQYF; CDR3 DNA: TGTGCCAGTCAGACGACCGGGACAGGGCCAAATACGCAGTATTTT; J gene: TRBJ2-3; clone size: -; D gene: TRBD1; V gene: TRBV19
CDR3 protein: CASSLRLADYGYTF; CDR3 DNA: TGTGCCAGCAGCTTGCGTTTGGCAGACTATGGCTACACCTTC; J gene: TRBJ1-2; clone size: -; D gene: -; V gene: TRBV5-6
CDR3 protein: CASSLDRSSYNEQFF; CDR3 DNA: TGCGCCAGCAGCTTGGACAGGAGCTCCTACAATGAGCAGTTCTTC; J gene: TRBJ2-1; clone size: few; D gene: -; V gene: TRBV5-1